These T cell receptor beta chains were read from a single sample in a study of a mutant IDH1 vaccine in newly diagnosed glioma. Their cognate antigens are unknown. Repertoires were generated with immunoSEQ multiplex PCR, while TCRdb's copy carries only in-frame clones and drops some. This table has more than 25,000 clones, around 89% appearing once. The specimen was PBMCs, collected from a glioma patient whose treatment included an IDH1 peptide vaccine. Every receptor here comes from a man in his forties or fifties with glioma. The CDR3 runs from the conserved cysteine through the conserved F or W. A D gene is named only where the DNA matches it firmly. Clone size is given for some rows only: seen once, a few or many times, or a class if the clone is expanded.

TRBV7-6	TRBD1	.	TRBJ2-5	TGTGCCAGCAGCCCCCTACAGGGGGCGTATGAGGACCAAGAGACCCAGTACTTC	CASSPLQGAYEDQETQYF
TRBV4-2	.	.	TRBJ1-3	TGTGCCAGCAGCCAAGGAGGTAGTCCTGGAAACACCATATATTTT	CASSQGGSPGNTIYF
TRBV5-6	.	once	TRBJ1-1	TGTGCCAGCAGCTTGGGTTGGGGGAGGTATTCTGCTGAAGCTTTCTTT	CASSLGWGRYSAEAFF
TRBV4-2	.	medium-sized	TRBJ2-6	TGTGCCAGCAGCCAGAATGTGGGAGGCCGTGGGGCCAACGTCCTGACTTTC	CASSQNVGGRGANVLTF
TRBV20-1	.	.	TRBJ2-3	TGCAGTGCTGGGGGCAAAGATACGCAGTATTTT	CSAGGKDTQYF
TRBV7-8	.	once	TRBJ1-2	TGTGCCAGCAGCTTAGCGAACAGCTTAGGGTATGGCTACACCTTC	CASSLANSLGYGYTF
TRBV7-6	.	.	TRBJ2-1	TGTGCCAGCAGCCCCAGGGGAACACGGAATGAGCAGTTCTTC	CASSPRGTRNEQFF
TRBV10-3	.	large	TRBJ1-3	TGTGCCATCAGTCTCGGGGCCTACTCTGGAAACACCATATATTTT	CAISLGAYSGNTIYF
TRBV11-3	.	.	TRBJ2-2	TGTGCCAGCAGCTTAGACACCCCCTTTAGGGGGGCCGTGAACACCGGGGAGCTGTTTTTT	CASSLDTPFRGAVNTGELFF
TRBV7-2	TRBD2	.	TRBJ2-3	TGTGCCAGCAGCTTAGCTAGAGGCGGGGGGGCAGGTATCACAGATACGCAGTATTTT	CASSLARGGGAGITDTQYF
TRBV7-8	.	.	TRBJ2-2	TGTGCCAGCAGCCCTACTAACACCGGGGAGCTGTTTTTT	CASSPTNTGELFF
TRBV10-3	TRBD1	.	TRBJ1-2	TGTGCCATCAGTGAGTCTAGGGACAGGGGGTACTATGGCTACACCTTC	CAISESRDRGYYGYTF
TRBV6-5	TRBD1	.	TRBJ1-4	TGTGCCAGCAGTGCCGGACAGGGTGAAATGGAAAAACTGTTTTTT	CASSAGQGEMEKLFF
TRBV18	.	.	TRBJ2-5	TGTGCCAGCTCACCAGCAACGTTGGGGTACCAAGAGACCCAGTACTTC	CASSPATLGYQETQYF
TRBV7-6	.	once	TRBJ1-5	TGTGCCAGCAGCGAGTTTGAGAACCGGCCCCAGCATTTT	CASSEFENRPQHF
TRBV5-1	TRBD1	.	TRBJ2-2	TGCGCCAGCAGCTGGAAGACAGGGACGCTGGCCGGGGAGCTGTTTTTT	CASSWKTGTLAGELFF
TRBV5-4	.	.	TRBJ1-2	TGTGCCAGCAGCTTGGTCCCAGAAGGGCCCGGCTACACCTTC	CASSLVPEGPGYTF
TRBV5-1	TRBD2	.	TRBJ2-3	TGCGCCAGCAGCTTGCGGGAGGGTTCTAGCACAGATACGCAGTATTTT	CASSLREGSSTDTQYF
TRBV29-1	.	once	TRBJ2-1	TGCAGCGTTGAAGGGCCGGACTCCTACAATGAGCAGTTCTTC	CSVEGPDSYNEQFF
TRBV14	.	.	TRBJ2-2	TGTGCCAGCAGGTTCGGGCCGAACACCGGGGAGCTGTTTTTT	CASRFGPNTGELFF
TRBV4-1	TRBD1	.	TRBJ1-2	TGCGCCAGCAGCCAAGCAGGGGGCGCAGGATATGGCTACACCTTC	CASSQAGGAGYGYTF
TRBV5-1	TRBD1	.	TRBJ1-2	TGCGCCAGCAGGCCCTCAGGGGGTAACTATGGCTACACCTTC	CASRPSGGNYGYTF
TRBV7-2	.	.	TRBJ2-1	TGTGCCAGCAGCTTAGCACGGGAGAGGCTTGAGCAGTTCTTC	CASSLARERLEQFF
TRBV19	TRBD2	medium-sized	TRBJ2-2	TGTGCCAGTAGTATGACTAGCGGGAGGACCGGGGAGCTGTTTTTT	CASSMTSGRTGELFF
TRBV4-1	.	.	TRBJ2-1	TGCGCCAGCAGCCAGGAAGGGCGACTCACTAACAATGAGCAGTTCTTC	CASSQEGRLTNNEQFF
TRBV7-2	.	.	TRBJ1-2	TGTGCCAGCAGCACCGATAGGGGAGCTAACTATGGCTACACCTTC	CASSTDRGANYGYTF
TRBV18	.	.	TRBJ2-4	TGTGCCAGCTCACTCCCCGGACTTGGGCCTACCAAAAACATTCAGTACTTC	CASSLPGLGPTKNIQYF
TRBV29-1	TRBD2	.	TRBJ2-3	TGCAGCGTTGAACTGACTAGCGGGAGAACGGATTTT	CSVELTSGRTDF
TRBV6-1	.	.	TRBJ2-1	TGTGCCAGCAGTGTTCTAGCGAGTAGCTCCTACAATGAGCAGTTCTTC	CASSVLASSSYNEQFF
TRBV9	.	few	TRBJ2-7	TGTGCCAGCAGCGAGGGGTACGAGCAGTACTTC	CASSEGYEQYF
TRBV18	TRBD1	.	TRBJ1-1	TGTGCCAGCTCACCAGGACAGGCGAACACTGAAGCTTTCTTT	CASSPGQANTEAFF
TRBV28	.	.	TRBJ2-5	TGTGCCAGCAAAGGTGGGGGGTCGGGGACCCAGTACTTC	CASKGGGSGTQYF
TRBV29-1	.	.	TRBJ2-5	TGCAGCGGTGGTGCCTACCAAGAGACCCAGTACTTC	CSGGAYQETQYF
TRBV6-1	TRBD2	.	TRBJ2-3	TGTGCCAGCAGTGAATTACTAGCGGGAGAAGATACGCAGTATTTT	CASSELLAGEDTQYF
TRBV19	TRBD1	few	TRBJ1-5	TGTGCCAGTAGTATGTGGGACAGGGATGTTGGTCAGCCCCAGCATTTT	CASSMWDRDVGQPQHF
TRBV2	TRBD1	.	TRBJ1-1	TGTGCCAGCAGTGCGGACAGGGGAAGTCTTGGTGAAGCTTTCTTT	CASSADRGSLGEAFF
TRBV6-4	TRBD1	.	TRBJ1-5	TGTGCCAGCAGTGACTCTGAGAGGGGGCTTTGCAATCAGCCCCAGCATTTT	CASSDSERGLCNQPQHF
TRBV6-6	.	.	TRBJ1-1	TGTGCCAGCAGTTACTACTCTCTGAACACTGAAGCTTTCTTT	CASSYYSLNTEAFF
TRBV4-1	.	.	TRBJ2-1	TGCGCCAGCAGCCAATCACCGGGACTTCTCCCCGCCTACAATGAGCAGTTCTTC	CASSQSPGLLPAYNEQFF
TRBV7-9	TRBD2	.	TRBJ2-5	TGTGCCAGCAGCTCCCCCCCGGGCGGGAGATTAATTGAGACCCAGTACTTC	CASSSPPGGRLIETQYF
TRBV6-1	TRBD2	.	TRBJ2-5	TGTGCCAGCAGTGAGGGCCCGACTAGCGGGGAGACCCAGTACTTC	CASSEGPTSGETQYF
TRBV4-1	.	.	TRBJ1-5	TGCGCCAGCAGCCAGGTTGAGGGGCCCCAGCATTTT	CASSQVEGPQHF
TRBV6-5	.	.	TRBJ1-5	TGTGCCAGCAGTTTGACGAGGGGCAATCAGCCCCAGCATTTT	CASSLTRGNQPQHF
TRBV18	.	.	TRBJ1-1	TGTGCCAGCTCACCATCAACAGGCAACACTGAAGCTTTCTTT	CASSPSTGNTEAFF
TRBV19	TRBD1	.	TRBJ1-2	TGTGCCAGTGGGGACAGGGGGTCACCTAACTATGGCTACACCTTC	CASGDRGSPNYGYTF
TRBV28	.	.	TRBJ1-5	TGTGCCAGCAGTTCAACAGGGCGGTTCGGCAATCAGCCCCAGCATTTT	CASSSTGRFGNQPQHF
TRBV6-5	.	.	TRBJ2-3	TGTGCCAGCAGTTATTTATCGGTCGAAGGGTCGGATACGCAGTATTTT	CASSYLSVEGSDTQYF
TRBV5-4	.	.	TRBJ1-1	TGTGCCAGCAGCTTTTCGATAGGGAACACTGAAGCTTTCTTT	CASSFSIGNTEAFF
TRBV28	.	.	TRBJ2-1	TGTGCCAGCAGTCCGCACCCAGGCTCCTACAATGAGCAGTTCTTC	CASSPHPGSYNEQFF
TRBV29-1	TRBD1	.	TRBJ2-5	TGCAGCGTTGCAGGGACAGAACAAGAGACCCAGTACTTC	CSVAGTEQETQYF
TRBV6-6	TRBD1	.	TRBJ1-1	TGTGCCAGCAATCCTTTCAGGGGGCGTACTGAAGCTTTCTTT	CASNPFRGRTEAFF
TRBV19	.	.	TRBJ1-2	TGTGCCAGTGCTGCGGTCAGTCGGTGGGATGGCTACACCTTC	CASAAVSRWDGYTF
TRBV5-1	.	.	TRBJ1-3	TGCGCCAGCAGGAGTAACTCAGGGTCTGGAAACACCATATATTTT	CASRSNSGSGNTIYF